The 6 T cell receptor beta chains given below trace back to one sample, sequenced in a study of blood T cell repertoires in COVID-19. This table comes from immunoSEQ multiplex PCR, and its TCRdb copy is limited to in-frame clones, with some not included. The repertoire holds about 270,000 clones, with about four fifths as singletons. Specimen: peripheral blood. The receptors come from a woman aged 18 to 35 with acute or convalescent COVID-19.

V gene TRBV4-3 combines with J gene TRBJ1-1, with 7 bases matching TRBD1. The CDR3 covers 13 residues. Losses at the gene ends were 6 bases for V and 3 bases for J; bases not matched to a gene: 4. Germline CDR1 is LGHNA and CDR2 is YSLEER. The CDR3 sequence: CASSDRVDTEAFF. The CDR3, as DNA: TGCGCCAGCAGTGACAGGGTGGACACTGAAGCTTTCTTT.

This chain joins TRBV2 and TRBJ1-4; TRBD1 aligns across 9 bases. The CDR3 is 15 amino acids. The germline V gene encodes CDR1 SNHLY and CDR2 FYNNEI. After removal of 4 bases from V and 7 bases from J, the junction contained 7 bases not matched to a gene. CDR3 nucleotide sequence: TGTGCCAGCAGTGTGGGACAGGGAGGTTTTGAAAAACTGTTTTTT. It encodes CASSVGQGGFEKLFF. Filled out from reference TRBV2 and TRBJ1-4, the complete variable domain reads EPEVTQTPSHQVTQMGQEVILRCVPISNHLYFYWYRQILGQKVEFLVSFYNNEISEKSEIFDDQFSVERPDGSNFTLKIRSTKLEDSAMYFCASSVGQGGFEKLFFGSGTQLSVL.

The rearrangement joins TRBV7-3 to TRBJ2-5; no reliable D call. CDR3 length equals 13 residues. Trimming took off 5 bases at V and 5 bases at J, with 12 bases between the two ends. Germline CDR1 reads SGHTA; CDR2 reads FQGTGA. The CDR3: CASSPTYSETQYF. The CDR3 nucleotides read TGTGCCAGCAGCCCTACTTACTCTGAGACCCAGTACTTC.

This clone was recorded a few times. The V gene is TRBV6-2 or TRBV6-3, the J gene TRBJ2-7; TRBD1 might be the D (8 bases). Trimming took off 2 bases at V and 0 bases at J, with 14 bases between the two ends. Germline assignment: CDR1 MNHEY and CDR2 SVGEGT. The CDR3 has 16 residues. The CDR3 DNA sequence: TGTGCCAGCAGTTACCCACAGGGGGGGAGCTCCTACGAGCAGTACTTC. This sequence encodes CASSYPQGGSSYEQYF.

The CDR3 here is CASSSADRALANTDTQYF. The CDR3 DNA reads TGTGCCAGCAGTTCCGCCGACAGGGCCCTCGCTAACACAGATACGCAGTATTTT. The V and J genes are TRBV28 and TRBJ2-3; TRBD1 aligns across 7 bases. Looked up from germline, CDR1 is MDHEN and CDR2 is SYDVKM. This CDR3 region has 18 residues. The V and J ends lost 4 bases and 2 bases, in that order; junction bases with no gene match: 15.

The chain links TRBV10-3 to TRBJ2-7; the match to TRBD1 covers 8 bases. The CDR3 sequence is 15 residues long. V dropped 3 bases and J dropped 7; count of bases not matched to a gene: 11. Germline CDR1 and CDR2: ENHRY and SYGVKD. CDR3 loop: CAISEPGQAYREQYF. The CDR3 DNA is TGTGCCATCAGTGAACCGGGACAGGCCTATCGGGAGCAGTACTTC.